This is a list of T cell receptor beta chains from one sample in a study of graft-versus-host responses after intestinal transplantation. TCRdb's copy holds only in-frame clones and misses some; the assay was immunoSEQ multiplex PCR. Among around 17,000 clones listed, 75% to 90% were seen once. The source was ileum tissue, collected 104 days after intestinal transplant. Receptor source: a human patient who received an intestinal transplant, so some T cells may come from the graft donor. CDR3s leave out the opening cysteine and the closing phenylalanine or tryptophan. A D gene is named only where the DNA matches it firmly.

D gene: NA; V gene: TRBV19; J gene: TRBJ1-1; CDR3 protein: ASSLAPLGGVGTEAF
D gene: NA; V gene: TRBV11-2; J gene: TRBJ2-7; CDR3 protein: ASSLKPPGPWSSYEQY
D gene: NA; V gene: TRBV6-6; J gene: TRBJ1-6; CDR3 protein: ASSGQADYNSPLH
D gene: TRBD1; V gene: TRBV28; J gene: TRBJ2-1; CDR3 protein: ASSLWAGTGGFYNEQF
D gene: NA; V gene: TRBV18; J gene: TRBJ1-1; CDR3 protein: ASSAGSFNEAF
D gene: TRBD1; V gene: TRBV4-2; J gene: TRBJ1-2; CDR3 protein: ASSQVRDSPYKGYT
D gene: TRBD1; V gene: TRBV7-3; J gene: TRBJ1-4; CDR3 protein: ASSPKGGTEVPNEKLF
D gene: NA; V gene: TRBV7-6; J gene: TRBJ1-3; CDR3 protein: ASSLAQQGATGNTIY
D gene: TRBD2; V gene: TRBV5-4; J gene: TRBJ2-2; CDR3 protein: ASSLEGLAGVTGELF
D gene: NA; V gene: TRBV28; J gene: TRBJ2-1; CDR3 protein: ASIADQGLF
D gene: TRBD1; V gene: TRBV25-1; J gene: TRBJ1-2; CDR3 protein: ASHSGTANYGYT
D gene: NA; V gene: TRBV7-9; J gene: TRBJ1-4; CDR3 protein: ASSLIGRGNEKLF
D gene: NA; V gene: TRBV27; J gene: TRBJ2-1; CDR3 protein: ASRPRDRSYNEQF
D gene: NA; V gene: TRBV30; J gene: TRBJ2-7; CDR3 protein: AWKGSSYEQY
D gene: TRBD1; V gene: TRBV2; J gene: TRBJ2-7; CDR3 protein: ASLVLPQGATYEQY
D gene: NA; V gene: TRBV7-2; J gene: TRBJ1-2; CDR3 protein: ASSPPWQVPYGYT
D gene: TRBD1; V gene: TRBV5-1; J gene: TRBJ1-1; CDR3 protein: ASSLGTGYGNTEAF
D gene: NA; V gene: TRBV19; J gene: TRBJ1-4; CDR3 protein: ASSMNGLSEKLF
D gene: NA; V gene: TRBV6-5; J gene: TRBJ2-5; CDR3 protein: ASTPQGLGETQY
D gene: TRBD2; V gene: TRBV5-4; J gene: TRBJ2-1; CDR3 protein: ASSLGLAGWSYNEQF
D gene: TRBD1; V gene: TRBV2; J gene: TRBJ1-5; CDR3 protein: ASSERDRGNQPQH
D gene: NA; V gene: TRBV4-2; J gene: TRBJ2-1; CDR3 protein: ASSSQAGSYNEQF
D gene: NA; V gene: TRBV2; J gene: TRBJ2-1; CDR3 protein: ASSPLGGVLFLEQF
D gene: TRBD2; V gene: TRBV9; J gene: TRBJ2-3; CDR3 protein: ASSVAGRERADTQY
D gene: TRBD1; V gene: TRBV7-9; J gene: TRBJ1-2; CDR3 protein: ASSFQGGLANYGYT
D gene: NA; V gene: TRBV15; J gene: TRBJ1-2; CDR3 protein: ATSDPGPYGYT
D gene: NA; V gene: TRBV10-3; J gene: TRBJ2-5; CDR3 protein: AISESTGVGETQY
D gene: TRBD2; V gene: TRBV4-3; J gene: TRBJ2-1; CDR3 protein: ASSQELAASSYNEQF
D gene: TRBD1; V gene: TRBV6-5; J gene: TRBJ1-2; CDR3 protein: ASSTGQGQGYT
D gene: NA; V gene: TRBV29-1; J gene: TRBJ1-1; CDR3 protein: SVVLRGTGGYLGYTEAF
D gene: NA; V gene: TRBV6-5; J gene: TRBJ1-5; CDR3 protein: ASKQGGQSNQPQH
D gene: NA; V gene: TRBV5-5; J gene: TRBJ1-5; CDR3 protein: ASSPRGSNQPQH
D gene: NA; V gene: TRBV5-6; J gene: TRBJ2-3; CDR3 protein: ASSLGTFNTQY
D gene: TRBD2; V gene: TRBV5-1; J gene: TRBJ2-3; CDR3 protein: ASSLSGGGSTDTQY
D gene: TRBD1; V gene: TRBV10-1; J gene: TRBJ1-1; CDR3 protein: ASSELRTGSNTEAF
D gene: TRBD2; V gene: TRBV11-3; J gene: TRBJ2-7; CDR3 protein: ASSSGTSGREGGSYEQY
D gene: NA; V gene: TRBV21-1; J gene: TRBJ2-1; CDR3 protein: ASSPGTSGRRIYNEQF
D gene: NA; V gene: TRBV18; J gene: TRBJ1-2; CDR3 protein: ASSPGQLQGYGYT
D gene: NA; V gene: TRBV15; J gene: TRBJ2-3; CDR3 protein: ATSTFRTESSTDTQY
D gene: NA; V gene: TRBV28; J gene: TRBJ2-7; CDR3 protein: ASNDDWGRSSYEQY
D gene: NA; V gene: TRBV10-3; J gene: TRBJ2-7; CDR3 protein: AISESMGVGEQY
D gene: NA; V gene: TRBV7-3; J gene: TRBJ1-5; CDR3 protein: ASGIWGGNQPQH
D gene: NA; V gene: TRBV19; J gene: TRBJ2-5; CDR3 protein: ASSIGTAYQETQY
D gene: NA; V gene: TRBV7-3; J gene: TRBJ1-2; CDR3 protein: ASSFYRTLKGNSLYGYT
D gene: NA; V gene: TRBV9; J gene: TRBJ2-5; CDR3 protein: ASSVSGVETQY
D gene: NA; V gene: TRBV6-1; J gene: TRBJ1-1; CDR3 protein: ASTSKGLTEAF